This entry describes one T cell receptor (beta chain). This CDR3 spans 14 amino acids. V lost 2 bases, J lost 5 bases, and 1 base stayed unmatched. The germline CDR1 and CDR2 sequences are MNHEY and SVGAGI. The data stem from a study of blood T cell repertoires in COVID-19. Background on the study: Sites in the United States, Italy and Spain provided acute and convalescent COVID-19 samples. Sources were T cells, B-cell-depleted T cells, or PBMCs; the material itself was cDNA or gDNA.

Original analysis: Reference gene primers were amplified, and this amplification served to estimate nucleated cell counts. Libraries were prepared by immunoSEQ multiplex PCR; TCRdb keeps only in-frame clonotypes and omits some of them. Clone size and V and J calls were adopted from that table, with D and trimming inferred from the DNA. The table lists 52,000 or so clones, around 79% of them singletons. Sequenced sample: peripheral blood. This TCR was recovered from a human donor in a cohort sampled during active COVID-19. This sequence joins TRBV6-5 and TRBJ2-5; 11 nucleotides agree with TRBD1. CDR3 sequence (DNA): TGTGCCAGCAGTTACGGGACAGGGGGTGAGACCCAGTACTTC. Residues: CASSYGTGGETQYF.